This T cell receptor beta chain is from a study of blood T cell repertoires in COVID-19. Study-level information: There were acute and convalescent COVID-19 samples, and they came from the United States, Italy and Spain. T cells, B-cell-depleted T cells, or PBMCs supplied cDNA or gDNA.

Methods used by the authors: Amplification of reference gene primers was used by the study to estimate nucleated cell counts. Only in-frame clones appear in the TCRdb table, and some are missing; sequencing was by immunoSEQ multiplex PCR. That table supplies the V and J calls and clone size; D and trimming were determined from the DNA. The sample holds about 260,000 clones, approximately 85% seen once. CDR1 is MDHEN, CDR2 SYDVKM, per germline. The CDR3 length is 14 residues. The germline V and J ends were trimmed by 5 bases and 5 bases, with 15 bases remaining between them. Only one count was recorded for this clone.

This sequence originates from a human donor in a cohort sampled during active COVID-19. The chain uses TRBV28 and TRBJ1-1; D is perhaps TRBD1 (6 bases). Sequenced: peripheral blood. DNA of the CDR3: TGTGCCAGCAGTAATCGGGGGGCGCTGACTGAAGCTTTCTTT. Amino acid sequence: CASSNRGALTEAFF.